The text below deals with one T cell receptor (beta chain). Original handling: Using reference gene primer amplification, nucleated cell counts were estimated. The assay was immunoSEQ multiplex PCR, and TCRdb's table has in-frame clones only and misses some. V and J calls and clone size follow that table, whereas D and trimming were derived from the DNA. This table has about 430,000 clones, about 88% appearing once. This entry comes from a study of blood T cell repertoires in COVID-19. The CDR3 is made up of 16 amino acids. Trimming took 10 bases from V and 0 from J, leaving 16 bases between them. From germline, CDR1 is LNHDA and CDR2 SQIVND (reference sequence).

The rearrangement links TRBV19 to TRBJ2-6; TRBD1 is a possible D gene (6 bases). The sequenced material came from PBMCs or T cells enriched from blood (not recorded which). The TCR comes from a woman aged 18-35 years who had been exposed to COVID-19. The CDR3 nucleotides are TGTGCCACTCGGGACATTTTAAGCTCTGGGGCCAACGTCCTGACTTTC. This gives the protein CATRDILSSGANVLTF.